The 21 T cell receptor beta chains in this list originate from one sample, sequenced in a study of T cells after yellow fever vaccination. TCRdb processed the 5' RACE reads anew with MiXCR; each CDR3 protein has one entry. The sample yields approximately 32,000 distinct CDR3 sequences, less than 8.5% seen once. The input for sequencing was PBMCs, either bulk or a sorted T-cell subset (CD4+, CD8+, memory, or dextramer-sorted; not recorded which), taken on the day of the first yellow fever vaccination. These receptor sequences come from a man younger than 35 who received the YFV17D yellow fever vaccine.

This clonotype was picked up many times. This chain joins TRBV4-3 and TRBJ1-1; the D is unclear. V lost 2 bases to trimming and J lost 1 base, with 11 bases between them. This CDR3 has 15 residues. CDR1 and CDR2 (germline): LGHNA, YSLEER. CDR3 sequence (DNA): TGCGCCAGCAGCCAACTCCGCAGCCAGAACACTGAAGCTTTCTTT. It codes for CASSQLRSQNTEAFF.

The table lists this clonotype with many counts. This chain uses TRBV29-1 with TRBJ1-4; maybe TRBD1 (5 bases). Trimming cost V 6 bases and J 8 bases, with 16 bases left between them. The CDR3 has 13 amino acids. Germline loops: CDR1 SQVTM, CDR2 ANQGSEA. CDR3 loop: CSVVRAEGEKLFF. For the CDR3, the DNA is TGCAGCGTCGTGAGGGCGGAGGGGGAAAAACTGTTTTTT.

This clonotype was observed at least ten times. The chain has TRBV27 and TRBJ1-2; possibly TRBD1 for D (5 bases). The CDR3 consists of 14 residues. The germline gives CDR1 MNHEY, CDR2 SMNVEV (reference sequence). The CDR3 DNA reads TGTGCATCGAGGGGCTGGGGGACCAACTATGGCTACACCTTC. It is translated as CASRGWGTNYGYTF.

The V gene is TRBV6-1, the J gene TRBJ1-5; the D gene is possibly TRBD1 (6 bases). The germline V gene has CDR1 MNHNS and CDR2 SASEGT. V was pared by 6 bases and J by 7 bases, with 22 bases between. CDR3 length equals 16 residues. CDR3 residues: CASSPSIWGLGQPQHF. As DNA, the CDR3 is TGTGCCAGCAGCCCGTCAATTTGGGGGCTGGGGCAGCCCCAGCATTTT.

On this clonotype: A clone one base away is much larger, so this may be a read error. The chain couples TRBV18 to TRBJ2-1; D is uncertain. CDR3 length equals 14 residues. The V gene's germline CDR1 is KGHSH and CDR2 LQKENI. Trimming left V 1 base short and J 10 bases short, with 14 bases between. The CDR3, as DNA: TGTGCCAGCTCACCACAGGATACTGGCGCCGAGCAGTTCTTC. Its translation is CASSPQDTGAEQFF.

This clonotype was seen many times. This chain connects TRBV12-3 or TRBV12-4 to TRBJ1-3; D remains ambiguous. The V end was cut by 7 bases, the J end by 3 bases, with 16 bases between. CDR3 length: 15 amino acids. The CDR3 spells CASTLRMGSGNTIYF. Written as DNA, the CDR3 is TGTGCCAGCACCCTCCGGATGGGGAGTGGAAACACCATATATTTT.

This clonotype has a count of ten or more. The CDR3: CASSRLGIGGELFF. The CDR3 DNA reads as TGTGCCAGCAGCAGACTAGGAATTGGCGGGGAGCTGTTTTTT. The chain joins TRBV7-2 to TRBJ2-2; a possible D gene is TRBD2 (6 bases). CDR3 length: 14 residues. The germline gives CDR1 SGHTA, CDR2 FQGNSA. The V end lost 5 bases, the J end lost 7 bases, and 14 bases lay between the germline ends.

This clonotype occurred many times. The chain uses TRBV5-1 and TRBJ2-2, with D perhaps TRBD2 (7 bases). The CDR3 runs 15 residues. Germline values: CDR1 SGHRS, CDR2 YFSETQ. V was clipped by 3 bases and J by 4 bases, with 13 bases between them. The CDR3 DNA sequence: TGCGCCAGCAGCTCACGGGGGGCGTCCACCGGGGAGCTGTTTTTT. Its protein is CASSSRGASTGELFF.

In this sample, this clonotype turned up many times. The V gene is TRBV18, the J gene TRBJ1-5, with 9 bases lining up with TRBD1. Germline CDR1 and CDR2: KGHSH and LQKENI. Trimming removed 4 bases from V and 9 bases from J; junction bases left unmatched: 10. CDR3 length: 15 amino acids. The CDR3 region has the DNA TGTGCCAGCTCACAAGAACAGGGGGCGTCTGGGCCCCAGCATTTT. It yields the protein CASSQEQGASGPQHF.

The sample holds many counts of this clonotype. V and J are TRBV7-9 and TRBJ2-2, with a weak D call TRBD1 (6 bases). V was cut by 5 bases and J by 3 bases, with 19 bases left in between. The CDR3 contains 17 residues. CDR1 SEHNR and CDR2 FQNEAQ come from the germline V gene (reference sequence). The CDR3, as DNA: TGTGCCAGCAGCCTCCGTTGGGCGCAGGGGTACACCGGGGAGCTGTTTTTT. It is translated as CASSLRWAQGYTGELFF. The variable domain in full, completed from reference TRBV7-9 and TRBJ2-2, reads DTGVSQNPRHKITKRGQNVTFRCDPISEHNRLYWYRQTLGQGPEFLTYFQNEAQLEKSRLLSDRFSAERPKGSFSTLEIQRTEQGDSAMYLCASSLRWAQGYTGELFFGEGSRLTVL.

This clonotype is medium-sized by share. The chain combines TRBV4-1 with TRBJ1-5; D gene ambiguous. V lost 1 base and J 5 bases, leaving 18 bases between the germline ends. The CDR3 covers 17 residues. In germline, CDR1 is MGHRA, CDR2 YSYEKL. The CDR3: CASSQAGWPVKDQPQHF. Written as DNA, the CDR3 is TGCGCCAGCAGCCAAGCGGGTTGGCCAGTAAAAGATCAGCCCCAGCATTTT.

The table lists this clonotype with many counts. This chain joins TRBV7-2 and TRBJ1-5; D not certain. V lost 7 bases and J lost 3, with 19 bases in between. The CDR3 consists of 16 residues. Germline loops: CDR1 SGHTA, CDR2 FQGNSA. CDR3 sequence reads: CASTPSPGSFNQPQHF. CDR3 coding DNA: TGTGCCAGCACCCCTTCACCCGGCAGTTTCAATCAGCCCCAGCATTTT.

The chain employs TRBV23-1 and TRBJ2-2; 7 bases map to TRBD1. TRBV23-1 is classed as an ORF, of uncertain function. The V segment lost 0 bases and the J segment 0 bases; nucleotides outside the gene matches: 10. CDR3 length equals 19 residues. CDR3 region: CASSQSWQGVHANTGELFF. The DNA for the CDR3 is TGCGCCAGCAGTCAATCGTGGCAGGGGGTACATGCGAACACCGGGGAGCTGTTTTTT.

This clonotype has a count of ten or more. This chain joins TRBV13 and TRBJ2-1; TRBD1 matches at 8 bases. This CDR3 region has 15 residues. J lost 3 bases, V lost 5 bases, and 6 bases had no gene match. CDR1 is PRHDT, CDR2 FYEKMQ, per germline (reference sequence). The chain's CDR3 is CASSLGQGYYNEQFF. CDR3 nucleotide sequence: TGTGCCAGCAGCCTTGGACAGGGCTACTACAATGAGCAGTTCTTC.

The rearrangement links TRBV4-2 to TRBJ2-5; 7 bases fit TRBD1. J was trimmed by 1 base and V by 5 bases; bases with no gene match: 10. Germline loops: CDR1 LGHNA, CDR2 YNFKEQ. This CDR3 region has 16 residues. Here the CDR3 DNA reads TGTGCCAGCAGCACCGTTGGGCCAGGGGGCCAAGAGACCCAGTACTTC. Amino acids: CASSTVGPGGQETQYF.

This clonotype was seen many times. CDR3 region: CATSDLPGTGTDTQYF. In nucleotides, the CDR3 is TGTGCCACCAGTGATTTACCCGGGACAGGAACAGATACGCAGTATTTT. The chain joins TRBV24-1 to TRBJ2-3, with 8 bases fitting TRBD1. The CDR3 covers 16 residues. Germline V gene lookup returns CDR1 KGHDR and CDR2 SFDVKD. V gave up 1 base and J gave up 3 bases; unmatched junction bases: 5.

The chain couples TRBV19 to TRBJ1-5; no clear D gene. The V gene's germline CDR1 is LNHDA and CDR2 SQIVND (reference sequence). This CDR3 has 14 amino acids. Trimming removed 7 bases from V and 2 bases from J, with 12 bases in between. CDR3 sequence (DNA): TGTGCCAGTACCACGCCGGCGGGCAATCAGCCCCAGCATTTT. Amino acid sequence: CASTTPAGNQPQHF. Using reference TRBV19 and TRBJ1-5 for the parts outside the CDR3, the full variable domain is DGGITQSPKYLFRKEGQNVTLSCEQNLNHDAMYWYRQDPGQGLRLIYYSQIVNDFQKGDIAEGYSVSREKKESFPLTVTSAQKNPTAFYLCASTTPAGNQPQHFGDGTRLSIL.

The sample holds many counts of this clonotype. CDR3 sequence (DNA): TGCGCCAGCAGCCCGGGACAAGAGAAACATGGCTACACCTTC. Translating it yields CASSPGQEKHGYTF. The chain carries TRBV5-1 and TRBJ1-2; D may be TRBD1 (6 bases). Germline CDR1 and CDR2: SGHRS and YFSETQ. Trimming took off 4 bases at V and 6 bases at J, with 16 bases between the two ends. The CDR3 is 14 residues long.

This clonotype showed up many times. The chain recombines TRBV24-1 with TRBJ2-2; D gene unclear. CDR1 and CDR2 (germline): KGHDR, SFDVKD. V lost 9 bases to trimming and J lost 1 base, with 8 bases between them. The CDR3 extends over 13 amino acids. In DNA, the CDR3 is TGTGCCACCGGGATGGAGAACACCGGGGAGCTGTTTTTT. This translates into CATGMENTGELFF.

This clonotype was seen ten or more times. V gene TRBV5-1 combines with J gene TRBJ2-7, with D perhaps matching TRBD1 or TRBD2 (7 bases each). The CDR3 has 13 residues. V lost 1 base, J lost 7 bases, and 12 bases lay in between. CDR1 SGHRS and CDR2 YFSETQ come from the germline V gene. The CDR3 nucleotides read TGCGCCAGCAGCTTGATCAGGGGGGGGGAGCAGTACGTC. This translates into CASSLIRGGEQYV.

This clonotype was detected ten times or more. The rearrangement links TRBV9 to TRBJ2-3; TRBD2 matches at 13 bases. V lost 4 bases to trimming and J lost 4 bases; unmatched junction nucleotides: 6. Looked up from germline, CDR1 is SGDLS and CDR2 is YYNGEE. The CDR3 is 16 amino acids. In DNA, the CDR3 is TGTGCCAGCAGCCGGGGACTAGCGGGGTTCCCAGATACGCAGTATTTT. Translating it yields CASSRGLAGFPDTQYF.